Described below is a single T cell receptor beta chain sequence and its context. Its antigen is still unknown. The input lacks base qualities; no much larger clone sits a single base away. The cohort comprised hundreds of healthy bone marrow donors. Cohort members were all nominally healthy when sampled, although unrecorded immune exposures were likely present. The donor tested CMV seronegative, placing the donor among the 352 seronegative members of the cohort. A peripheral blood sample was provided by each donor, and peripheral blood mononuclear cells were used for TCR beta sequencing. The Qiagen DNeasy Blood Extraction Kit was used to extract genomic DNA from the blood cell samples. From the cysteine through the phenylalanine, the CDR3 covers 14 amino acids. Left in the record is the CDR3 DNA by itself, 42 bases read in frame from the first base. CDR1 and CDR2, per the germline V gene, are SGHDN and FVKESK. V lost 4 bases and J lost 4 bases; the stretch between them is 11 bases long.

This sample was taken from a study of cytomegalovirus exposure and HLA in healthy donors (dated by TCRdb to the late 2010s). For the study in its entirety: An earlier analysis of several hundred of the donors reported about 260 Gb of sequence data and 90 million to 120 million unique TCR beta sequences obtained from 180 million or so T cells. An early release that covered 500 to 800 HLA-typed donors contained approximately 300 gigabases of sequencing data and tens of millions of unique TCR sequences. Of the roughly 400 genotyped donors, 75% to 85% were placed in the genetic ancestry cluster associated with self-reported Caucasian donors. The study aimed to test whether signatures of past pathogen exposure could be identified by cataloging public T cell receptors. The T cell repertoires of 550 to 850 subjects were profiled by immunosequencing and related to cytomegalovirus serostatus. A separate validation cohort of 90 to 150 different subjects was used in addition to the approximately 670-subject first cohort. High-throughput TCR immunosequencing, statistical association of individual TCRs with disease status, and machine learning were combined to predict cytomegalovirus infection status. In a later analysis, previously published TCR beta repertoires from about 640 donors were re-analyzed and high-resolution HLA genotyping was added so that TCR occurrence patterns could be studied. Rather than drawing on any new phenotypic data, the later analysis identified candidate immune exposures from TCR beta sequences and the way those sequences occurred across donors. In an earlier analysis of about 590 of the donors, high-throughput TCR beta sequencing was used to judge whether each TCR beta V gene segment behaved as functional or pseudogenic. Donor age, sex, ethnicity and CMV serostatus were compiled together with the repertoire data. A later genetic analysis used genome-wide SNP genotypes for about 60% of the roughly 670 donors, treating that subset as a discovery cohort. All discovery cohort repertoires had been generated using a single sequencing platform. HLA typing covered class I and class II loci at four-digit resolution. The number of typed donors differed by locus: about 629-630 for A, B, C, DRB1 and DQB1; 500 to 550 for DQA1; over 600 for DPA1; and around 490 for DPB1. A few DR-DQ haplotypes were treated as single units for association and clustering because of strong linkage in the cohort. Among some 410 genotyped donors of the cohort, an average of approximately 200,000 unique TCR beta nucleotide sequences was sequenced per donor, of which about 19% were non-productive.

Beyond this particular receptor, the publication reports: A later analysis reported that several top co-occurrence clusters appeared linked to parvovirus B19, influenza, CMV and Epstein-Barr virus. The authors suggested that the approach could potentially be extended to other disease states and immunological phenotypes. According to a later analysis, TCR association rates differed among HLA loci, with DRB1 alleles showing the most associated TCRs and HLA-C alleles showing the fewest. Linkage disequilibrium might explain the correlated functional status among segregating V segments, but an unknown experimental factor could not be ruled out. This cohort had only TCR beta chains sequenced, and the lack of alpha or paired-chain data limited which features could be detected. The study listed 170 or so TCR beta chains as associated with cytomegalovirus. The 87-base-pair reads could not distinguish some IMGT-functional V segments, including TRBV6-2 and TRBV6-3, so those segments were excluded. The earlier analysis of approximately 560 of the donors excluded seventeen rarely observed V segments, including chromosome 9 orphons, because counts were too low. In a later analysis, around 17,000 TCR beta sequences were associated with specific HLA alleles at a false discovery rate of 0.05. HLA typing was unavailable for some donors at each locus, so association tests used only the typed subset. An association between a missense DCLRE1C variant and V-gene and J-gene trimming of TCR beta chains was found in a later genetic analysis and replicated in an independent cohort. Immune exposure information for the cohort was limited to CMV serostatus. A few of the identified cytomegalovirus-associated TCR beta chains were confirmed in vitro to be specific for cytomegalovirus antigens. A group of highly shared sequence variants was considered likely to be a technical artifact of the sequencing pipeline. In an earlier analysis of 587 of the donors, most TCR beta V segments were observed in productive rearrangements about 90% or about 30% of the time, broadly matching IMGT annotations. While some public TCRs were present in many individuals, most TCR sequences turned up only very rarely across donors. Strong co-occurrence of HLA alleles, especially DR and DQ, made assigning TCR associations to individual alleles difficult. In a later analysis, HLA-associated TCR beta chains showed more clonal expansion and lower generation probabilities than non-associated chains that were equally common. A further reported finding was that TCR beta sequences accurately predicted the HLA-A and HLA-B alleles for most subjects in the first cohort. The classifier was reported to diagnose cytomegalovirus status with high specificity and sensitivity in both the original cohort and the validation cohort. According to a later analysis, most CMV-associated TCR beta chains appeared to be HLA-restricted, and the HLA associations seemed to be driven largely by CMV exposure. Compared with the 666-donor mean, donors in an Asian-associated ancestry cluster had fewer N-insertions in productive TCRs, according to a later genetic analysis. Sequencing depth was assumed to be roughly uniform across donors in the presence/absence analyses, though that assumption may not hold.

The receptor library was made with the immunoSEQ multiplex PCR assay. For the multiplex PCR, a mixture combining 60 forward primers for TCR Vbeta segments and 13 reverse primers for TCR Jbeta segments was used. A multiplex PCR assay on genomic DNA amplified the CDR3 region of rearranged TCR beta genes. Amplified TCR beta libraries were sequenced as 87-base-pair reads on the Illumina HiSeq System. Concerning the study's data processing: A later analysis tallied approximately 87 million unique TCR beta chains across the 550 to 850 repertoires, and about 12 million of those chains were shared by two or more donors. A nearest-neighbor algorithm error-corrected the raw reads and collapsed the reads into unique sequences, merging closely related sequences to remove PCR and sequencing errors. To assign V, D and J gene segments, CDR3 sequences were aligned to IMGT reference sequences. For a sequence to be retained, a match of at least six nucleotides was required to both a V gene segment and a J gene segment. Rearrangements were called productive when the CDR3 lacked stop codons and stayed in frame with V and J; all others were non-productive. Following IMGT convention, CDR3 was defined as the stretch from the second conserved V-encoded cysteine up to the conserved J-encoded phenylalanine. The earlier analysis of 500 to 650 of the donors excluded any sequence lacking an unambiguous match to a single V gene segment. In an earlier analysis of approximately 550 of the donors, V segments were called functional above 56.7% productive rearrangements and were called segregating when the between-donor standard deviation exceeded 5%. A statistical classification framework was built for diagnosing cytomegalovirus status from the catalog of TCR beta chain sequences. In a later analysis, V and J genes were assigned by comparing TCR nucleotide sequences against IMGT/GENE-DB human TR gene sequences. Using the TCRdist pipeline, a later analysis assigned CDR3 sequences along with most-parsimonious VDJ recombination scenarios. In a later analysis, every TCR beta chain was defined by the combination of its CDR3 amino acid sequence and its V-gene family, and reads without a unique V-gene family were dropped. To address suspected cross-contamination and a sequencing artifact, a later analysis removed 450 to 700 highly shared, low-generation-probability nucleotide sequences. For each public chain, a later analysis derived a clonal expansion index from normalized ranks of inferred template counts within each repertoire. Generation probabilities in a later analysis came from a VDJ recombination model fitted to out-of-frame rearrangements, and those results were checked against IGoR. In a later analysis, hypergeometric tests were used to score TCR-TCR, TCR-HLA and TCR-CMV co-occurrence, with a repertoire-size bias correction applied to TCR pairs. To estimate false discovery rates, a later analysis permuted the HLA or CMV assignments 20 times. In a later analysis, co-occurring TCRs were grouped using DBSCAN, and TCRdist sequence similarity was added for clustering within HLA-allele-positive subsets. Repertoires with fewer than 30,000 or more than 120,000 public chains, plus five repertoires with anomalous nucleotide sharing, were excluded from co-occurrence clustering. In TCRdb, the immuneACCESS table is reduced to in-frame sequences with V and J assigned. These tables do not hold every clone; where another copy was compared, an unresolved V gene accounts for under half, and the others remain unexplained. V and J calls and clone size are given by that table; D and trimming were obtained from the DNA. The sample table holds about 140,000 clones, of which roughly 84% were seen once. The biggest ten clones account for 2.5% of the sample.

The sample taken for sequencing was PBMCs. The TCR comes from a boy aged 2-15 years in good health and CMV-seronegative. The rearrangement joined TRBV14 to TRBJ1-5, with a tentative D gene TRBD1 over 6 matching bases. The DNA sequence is TGTGCCAGCAGCCCAAGGGGGGGAAATCAGCCCCAGCATTTT. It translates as CASSPRGGNQPQHF.